The 18 T cell receptor beta chains listed next were all sequenced from one sample in a study of shared clonotypes between healthy human individuals. TCRdb keeps only in-frame clones here, not all; method: immunoSEQ multiplex PCR. The sample shows around 500,000 clones, roughly 77% of them seen only once. What was sequenced was PBMCs. The receptors shown here come from a woman between 40 and 50 years old in good health. Some clones in this sample may be carry-over from other donors' samples.

The rearrangement joins TRBV6-6 to TRBJ2-5; 7 nucleotides match TRBD2. Germline V gene lookup returns CDR1 MNHNY and CDR2 SVGAGI (reference sequence). The CDR3 totals 14 residues. The V gene end was trimmed by 5 bases and the J gene end by 0 bases; junction bases not matched to a gene: 3. The CDR3: CASSHGGYQETQYF. In nucleotides, the CDR3 is TGTGCCAGCAGTCACGGGGGGTACCAAGAGACCCAGTACTTC.

This clone came up once. This may come from a read error, since a much larger clone is one base off. The J gene is TRBJ2-3, the V gene TRBV5-1, with D perhaps TRBD1 (6 bases). V was cut by 4 bases and J by 6 bases, with 27 bases left in between. CDR3 length: 18 amino acids. The V gene's germline CDR1 is SGHRS and CDR2 YFSETQ. The CDR3 region has the DNA TGCGCCAGCAGCAACATTGTGACAGGCGGATCCTCATCGGATACGCAGTATTTT. Translating gives CASSNIVTGGSSSDTQYF.

V usage is TRBV7-8 and J usage is TRBJ2-5; either TRBD1 or TRBD2 may fit D (5 bases each). Germline-derived CDR1 and CDR2 are SGHVS and FQNEAQ. The V end was cut by 5 bases, the J end by 5 bases, with 12 bases between. This CDR3 contains 13 residues. CDR3 sequence reads: CASSVRGRETQYF. CDR3 nucleotide sequence: TGTGCCAGCAGCGTGAGGGGTAGGGAGACCCAGTACTTC.

This clone turned up a few times. V is TRBV6-5 and J is TRBJ1-4; D is possibly TRBD1 (5 bases). Trimming stripped 6 bases from V and 8 bases from J, with 16 bases between. The CDR3 has 14 amino acids. Germline CDR1 is MNHEY and CDR2 is SVGAGI. The CDR3 here is CASSFGGGGEKLFF. The CDR3 DNA reads as TGTGCCAGCAGCTTCGGGGGAGGAGGGGAAAAACTGTTTTTT.

This chain joins TRBV27 and TRBJ2-1; 11 bases fit TRBD2. The CDR3 covers 15 residues. Germline lookup yields CDR1 MNHEY and CDR2 SMNVEV (reference sequence). With 3 bases clipped from V and 10 bases from J, the junction kept 8 bases outside the gene matches. CDR3 nucleotides: TGTGCCAGCAGTTTCCTTAGCGGGAGGGTCGGGGAGCAGTTCTTC. This encodes CASSFLSGRVGEQFF.

The chain joins TRBV18 to TRBJ2-5, with D perhaps matching TRBD2 (5 bases). From germline, CDR1 is KGHSH and CDR2 LQKENI. This CDR3 region has 15 residues. V was shortened by 5 bases and J by 1 base, with 14 bases between the two germline ends. The CDR3 loop reads CASSVDGGLQETQYF. CDR3 nucleotide sequence: TGTGCCAGCTCAGTCGATGGAGGTCTCCAAGAGACCCAGTACTTC. The full variable domain, in which reference TRBV18 and TRBJ2-5 provide the parts outside the CDR3, is NAGVMQNPRHLVRRRGQEARLRCSPMKGHSHVYWYRQLPEEGLKFMVYLQKENIIDESGMPKERFSAEFPKEGPSILRIQQVVRGDSAAYFCASSVDGGLQETQYFGPGTRLLVL.

The chain couples TRBV6-5 to TRBJ1-2; unclear D gene. Germline V gene sequence: CDR1 MNHEY, CDR2 SVGAGI. The germline V and J ends were trimmed by 2 bases and 6 bases, with 16 bases remaining between them. This CDR3 is built from 15 residues. CDR3 nucleotides: TGTGCCAGCAGTTACGGAGCAGGCATCCTCCATGGCTACACCTTC. The encoded protein is CASSYGAGILHGYTF.

The genes are TRBV7-9 and TRBJ2-1, with 8 bases matching TRBD2. This CDR3 region has 17 residues. Trimming cost V 0 bases and J 5 bases; bases outside gene matches: 9. Germline CDR1 and CDR2: SEHNR and FQNEAQ (reference sequence). The CDR3 protein is CASSLALYGRGDNEQFF. CDR3 coding DNA: TGTGCCAGCAGCTTAGCGTTGTACGGGAGGGGAGACAATGAGCAGTTCTTC. The full variable domain, completed using reference TRBV7-9 and TRBJ2-1, is DTGVSQNPRHKITKRGQNVTFRCDPISEHNRLYWYRQTLGQGPEFLTYFQNEAQLEKSRLLSDRFSAERPKGSFSTLEIQRTEQGDSAMYLCASSLALYGRGDNEQFFGPGTRLTVL.

The rearrangement links TRBV13 to TRBJ2-1; TRBD1 matches at 8 bases. V was clipped by 5 bases and J by 9 bases; unmatched bases: 3. The CDR3 consists of 12 residues. The germline V gene has CDR1 PRHDT and CDR2 FYEKMQ (reference sequence). In nucleotides, the CDR3 is TGTGCCAGCAGCCACGGACAGGGTGAGCAGTTCTTC. This gives the protein CASSHGQGEQFF.

The chain has TRBV7-9 and TRBJ2-2, with D perhaps assigned TRBD1 or TRBD2 (5 bases each). Deletions cut 1 base from V and 3 bases from J, with 9 bases between. CDR1 SEHNR and CDR2 FQNEAQ come from the germline V gene (reference sequence). The CDR3 covers 15 residues. The CDR3 DNA is TGTGCCAGCAGCTTAGGGGGGATTGACACCGGGGAGCTGTTTTTT. Protein: CASSLGGIDTGELFF.

This clone was found once. The chain joins TRBV6-1 to TRBJ2-2, with a weak D call TRBD1 (6 bases). The CDR3 runs to 15 residues. Looked up from germline, CDR1 is MNHNS and CDR2 is SASEGT. With 7 bases removed from V and 4 bases from J, the gap between germline ends came to 16 bases. The CDR3 DNA reads TGTGCCAGCATTGGGGATGCAGGGGCCACCGGGGAGCTGTTTTTT. It codes for CASIGDAGATGELFF.

The chain recombines TRBV4-1 with TRBJ2-3; no reliable D call. V lost 0 bases and J lost 6, with 13 bases in between. This CDR3 contains 15 residues. CDR1 is MGHRA, CDR2 YSYEKL, per germline. Here the CDR3 DNA reads TGCGCCAGCAGCCAAGATCGGATACCCCGGGATACGCAGTATTTT. It specifies CASSQDRIPRDTQYF.

This chain connects TRBV5-1 to TRBJ1-1; a weak D match, TRBD1 (6 bases). Trimming shortened V by 4 bases and J by 0 bases, and 19 bases separated the two germline ends. Per germline, CDR1 SGHRS and CDR2 YFSETQ. There are 17 residues in the CDR3. The CDR3 DNA sequence: TGCGCCAGCAGCCCGAGCGGGGGGCTGGGGATGAACACTGAAGCTTTCTTT. Its translation: CASSPSGGLGMNTEAFF.

This rearrangement joins TRBV6-5 to TRBJ2-5; D may be TRBD1 or TRBD2 (6 bases each). The CDR3 runs 15 residues. The V and J ends lost 5 bases and 5 bases respectively, with 18 bases between them. CDR1 and CDR2 from the germline V gene are MNHEY and SVGAGI. This chain's CDR3 is CASSLRGEKGETQYF. CDR3 sequence (DNA): TGTGCCAGCAGTCTTAGGGGGGAGAAGGGGGAGACCCAGTACTTC.

The J gene is TRBJ2-7, the V gene TRBV5-1; 14 positions agree with TRBD2. The V and J ends lost 4 bases and 2 bases, in that order; junction bases with no gene match: 8. The CDR3 is made up of 17 amino acids. Germline CDR1 SGHRS, CDR2 YFSETQ. In DNA, the CDR3 is TGCGCCAGCAGCGTCGGGACTAGCGGGAGTCTGGCCTACGAGCAGTACTTC. Its translation: CASSVGTSGSLAYEQYF.

The rearrangement joins TRBV15 to TRBJ1-1, with TRBD1 identical over 8 bases. The CDR3 sequence is 15 residues long. CDR1 LNHNV and CDR2 YYDKDF come from the germline V gene (reference sequence). The junction had 6 bases not matched to a gene; V was cut back by 0 bases and J by 6 bases. As DNA, the CDR3 is TGTGCCACCAGCAGAGATATAGCACAGGGGGCTGAAGCTTTCTTT. Amino acids: CATSRDIAQGAEAFF.

The genes are TRBV5-4 and TRBJ2-3, with 9 bases matching TRBD2. The germline CDR1 and CDR2 sequences are SGHNT and YYREEE (reference sequence). The CDR3 loop spans 15 amino acids. Unmatched junction bases numbered 5, after V lost 4 bases and J lost 2 bases. CDR3 in DNA: TGTGCCAGCAGCATACCTAGCGGGGCCACAGATACGCAGTATTTT. The encoded protein is CASSIPSGATDTQYF.

The chain employs TRBV6-1 and TRBJ1-1, with D perhaps matching TRBD1 (5 bases). V lost 1 base, J lost 0 bases, and 15 bases lay in between. From germline, CDR1 is MNHNS and CDR2 SASEGT. The CDR3 loop spans 17 amino acids. The CDR3 spells CASSEGPGNGVNTEAFF. The CDR3 bases are TGTGCCAGCAGTGAAGGGCCAGGGAATGGTGTGAACACTGAAGCTTTCTTT.